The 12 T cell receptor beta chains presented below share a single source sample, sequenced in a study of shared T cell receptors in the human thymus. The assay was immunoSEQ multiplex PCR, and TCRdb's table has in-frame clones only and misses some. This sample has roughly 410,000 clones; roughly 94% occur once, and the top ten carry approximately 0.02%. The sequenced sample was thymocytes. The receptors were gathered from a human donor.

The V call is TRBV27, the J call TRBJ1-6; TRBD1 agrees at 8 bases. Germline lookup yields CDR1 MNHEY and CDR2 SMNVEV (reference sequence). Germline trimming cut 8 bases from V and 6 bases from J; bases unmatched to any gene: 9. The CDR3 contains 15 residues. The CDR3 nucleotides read TGTGCCAGCGCGCCAGGGGGCCCAATTAATTCACCCCTCCACTTT. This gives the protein CASAPGGPINSPLHF.

The CDR3 DNA sequence: TGTGCCAGCAGGGAGGGGTCCGTGCAGTACTTC. Translated: CASREGSVQYF. The V call is TRBV7-2, the J call TRBJ2-7; the D gene is possibly TRBD2 (6 bases). Trimming cost V 6 bases and J 9 bases, with 12 bases left between them. CDR1 is SGHTA, CDR2 FQGNSA, per germline. The CDR3 covers 11 residues.

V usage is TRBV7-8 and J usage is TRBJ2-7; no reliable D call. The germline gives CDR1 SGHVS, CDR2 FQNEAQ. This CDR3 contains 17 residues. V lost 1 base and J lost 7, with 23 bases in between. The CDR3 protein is CASSLGPGPRFPGEQYF. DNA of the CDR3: TGTGCCAGCAGCTTAGGCCCAGGCCCCAGATTTCCCGGGGAGCAGTACTTC.

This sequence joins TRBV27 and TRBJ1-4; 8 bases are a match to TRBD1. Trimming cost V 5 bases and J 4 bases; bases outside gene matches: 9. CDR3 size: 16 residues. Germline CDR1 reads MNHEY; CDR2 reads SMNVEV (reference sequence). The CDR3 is CASSGKSQGDNEKLFF. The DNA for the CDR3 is TGTGCCAGCAGTGGCAAATCACAGGGGGATAATGAAAAACTGTTTTTT.

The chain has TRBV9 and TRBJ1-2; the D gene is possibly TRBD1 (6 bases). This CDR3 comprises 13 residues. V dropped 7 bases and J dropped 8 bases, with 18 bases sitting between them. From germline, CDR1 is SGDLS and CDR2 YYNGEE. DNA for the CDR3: TGTGCCAGCTACGGGGGGCCCCGCGGGGGCTACACCTTC. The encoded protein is CASYGGPRGGYTF. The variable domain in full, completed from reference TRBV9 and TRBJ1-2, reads DSGVTQTPKHLITATGQRVTLRCSPRSGDLSVYWYQQSLDQGLQFLIQYYNGEERAKGNILERFSAQQFPDLHSELNLSSLELGDSALYFCASYGGPRGGYTFGSGTRLTVV.

The CDR3 spells CASSLWGDREVYEQYF. Here the CDR3 DNA reads TGTGCCAGCAGTTTATGGGGGGACAGGGAGGTCTACGAGCAGTACTTC. The rearrangement uses TRBV28 and TRBJ2-7; 9 bases are a match to TRBD1. This CDR3 spans 16 amino acids. V dropped 0 bases and J dropped 3; count of bases not matched to a gene: 6. Per the germline V gene, CDR1 is MDHEN and CDR2 is SYDVKM.

The DNA of the CDR3 is TGTGCCAGTAGGGAAACAGGGTACTACGAGCAGTACTTC. Translating it yields CASRETGYYEQYF. The J gene is TRBJ2-7, the V gene TRBV19; D perhaps matches TRBD1 (6 bases). CDR1 is LNHDA and CDR2 is SQIVND in the germline V gene (reference sequence). V lost 6 bases and J lost 3, with 12 bases in between. The CDR3 totals 13 residues. The full variable domain, completed using reference TRBV19 and TRBJ2-7, is DGGITQSPKYLFRKEGQNVTLSCEQNLNHDAMYWYRQDPGQGLRLIYYSQIVNDFQKGDIAEGYSVSREKKESFPLTVTSAQKNPTAFYLCASRETGYYEQYFGPGTRLTVT.

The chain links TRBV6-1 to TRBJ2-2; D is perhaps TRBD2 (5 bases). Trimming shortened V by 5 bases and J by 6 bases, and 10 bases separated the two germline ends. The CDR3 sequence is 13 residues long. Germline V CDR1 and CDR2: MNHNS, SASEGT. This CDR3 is CASSSTGSGELFF. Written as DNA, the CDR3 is TGTGCCAGCAGTTCCACGGGGTCCGGGGAGCTGTTTTTT.

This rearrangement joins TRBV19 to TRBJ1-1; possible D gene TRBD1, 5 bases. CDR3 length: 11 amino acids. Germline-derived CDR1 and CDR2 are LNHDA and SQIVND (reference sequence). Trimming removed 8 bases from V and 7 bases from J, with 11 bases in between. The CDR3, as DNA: TGTGCCAGTGCAGGGATTAATGAAGCTTTCTTT. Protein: CASAGINEAFF.

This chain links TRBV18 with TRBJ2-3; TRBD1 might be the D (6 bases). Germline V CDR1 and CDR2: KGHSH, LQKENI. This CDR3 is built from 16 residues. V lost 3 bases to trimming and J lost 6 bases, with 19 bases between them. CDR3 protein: CASSPERDTKGDTQYF. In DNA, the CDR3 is TGTGCCAGCTCACCGGAAAGGGACACTAAAGGGGATACGCAGTATTTT.

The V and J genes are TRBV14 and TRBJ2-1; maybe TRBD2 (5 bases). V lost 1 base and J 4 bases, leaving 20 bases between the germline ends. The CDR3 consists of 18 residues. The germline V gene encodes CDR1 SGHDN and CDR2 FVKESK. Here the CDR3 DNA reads TGTGCCAGCAGCCAAGTTCGGCGTCGGGTAGCGAAGTACAATGAGCAGTTCTTC. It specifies CASSQVRRRVAKYNEQFF.

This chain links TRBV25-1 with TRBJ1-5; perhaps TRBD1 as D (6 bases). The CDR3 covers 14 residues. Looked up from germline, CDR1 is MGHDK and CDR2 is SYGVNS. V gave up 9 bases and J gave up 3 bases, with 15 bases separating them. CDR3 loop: CASQGTGINQPQHF. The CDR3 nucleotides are TGTGCCAGTCAAGGAACAGGGATCAATCAGCCCCAGCATTTT.